These 4 T cell receptor beta chains were all obtained from the same sample, sequenced in a study of T cell repertoires in cytomegalovirus infection. TCRdb analysed the reads with MiXCR anew, one entry per CDR3 protein. The table lists 150,000 to 200,000 distinct CDR3 sequences, around 20% of them singletons, with approximately 2.9% in the top ten. Sequencing was carried out using PBMCs. The receptors originated from a human donor in good health (CMV status not recorded). Some clones in this sample may be carry-over from other donors' samples.

This clonotype occurred many times. The chain couples TRBV6-1 to TRBJ1-1; TRBD1 matches 8 bases. Germline lookup yields CDR1 MNHNS and CDR2 SASEGT. Germline trimming cut 6 bases from V and 5 bases from J; bases unmatched to any gene: 8. This CDR3 has 14 residues. The CDR3 bases are TGTGCCAGCAGGCCTGGACAGGGCAGGACTGAAGCTTTCTTT. Its protein is CASRPGQGRTEAFF.

This clonotype has at least ten counts. The chain is built from TRBV7-8 and TRBJ2-7; D remains ambiguous. The CDR3 is 13 residues long. Trimming took off 4 bases at V and 0 bases at J, with 7 bases between the two ends. Per the germline V gene, CDR1 is SGHVS and CDR2 is FQNEAQ. CDR3 sequence (DNA): TGTGCCAGCAGCTCCCGCGTCTCCTACGAGCAGTACTTC. Translated, it gives CASSSRVSYEQYF.

This clonotype has just a few counts. The genes are TRBV6-2 or TRBV6-3 and TRBJ2-1, with 12 bases identical to TRBD2. The V segment lost 0 bases and the J segment 6 bases; nucleotides outside the gene matches: 9. Germline V gene sequence: CDR1 MNHEY, CDR2 SVGEGT. The CDR3 runs 18 residues. The CDR3 reads CASSYSIWTSGDPNEQFF. Written as DNA, the CDR3 is TGTGCCAGCAGTTACTCTATCTGGACTAGCGGGGACCCCAATGAGCAGTTCTTC.

There are a few counts of this clonotype. This chain uses TRBV3-1 with TRBJ2-7; D unresolved. This CDR3 has 11 amino acids. In germline, CDR1 is LGHDT, CDR2 YNNKEL (reference sequence). V was cut by 2 bases and J by 7 bases, with 6 bases left in between. As DNA, the CDR3 is TGTGCCAGCAGCCAAACCTGGGAGCAGTACTTC. This codes for CASSQTWEQYF.